This T cell receptor (beta chain) was sequenced in a study of cytomegalovirus exposure and HLA in healthy donors. Study details: The platform used for the roughly 110 validation repertoires matched that of the 666 first-cohort repertoires, a later analysis reported.

The donors were part of the 120-subject validation cohort, which stood apart from the approximately 670-subject first cohort. CDR3 length: 13 amino acids. Germline assignment: CDR1 SGHTA and CDR2 FQGNSA. Trimming took off 1 base at V and 8 bases at J, with 11 bases between the two ends. With respect to this clone: Its antigen is undetermined.

General study findings and limits: In vitro assays verified that three CMV-associated chains recognized CMV antigens specifically. Investigators reported 150 to 200 TCR beta chains as tied to cytomegalovirus.

Profiling relied on immunoSEQ multiplex PCR, and the TCRdb table lists in-frame clones only, not all of them. The data show about 130,000 clones, roughly 90% seen once. The receptor comes from a man younger than 40 in good health and CMV-seronegative. The rearrangement uses TRBV7-2 and TRBJ1-1; no definite D call. Sequencing used PBMCs. In DNA, the CDR3 is TGTGCCAGCAGCTTAGAGTTTACAGCCGAAGCTTTCTTT. Protein: CASSLEFTAEAFF.